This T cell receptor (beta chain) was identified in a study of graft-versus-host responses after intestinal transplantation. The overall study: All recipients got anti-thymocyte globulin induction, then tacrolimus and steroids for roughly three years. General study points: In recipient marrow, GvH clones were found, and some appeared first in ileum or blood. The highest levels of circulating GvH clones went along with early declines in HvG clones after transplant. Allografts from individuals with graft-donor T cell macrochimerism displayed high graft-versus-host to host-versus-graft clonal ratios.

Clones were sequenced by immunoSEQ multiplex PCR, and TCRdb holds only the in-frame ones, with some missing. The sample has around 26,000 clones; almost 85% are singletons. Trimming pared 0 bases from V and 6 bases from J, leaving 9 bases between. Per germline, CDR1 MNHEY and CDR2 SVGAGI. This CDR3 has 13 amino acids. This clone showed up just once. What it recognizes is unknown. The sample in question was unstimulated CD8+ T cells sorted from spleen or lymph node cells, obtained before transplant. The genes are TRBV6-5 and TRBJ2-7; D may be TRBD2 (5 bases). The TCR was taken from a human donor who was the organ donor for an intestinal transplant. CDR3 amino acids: CASSYSSGSEQYF. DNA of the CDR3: TGTGCCAGCAGTTACTCGTCGGGGAGCGAGCAGTACTTC.